Shown below are 11 T cell receptor beta chains from a single sample sequenced in a study of CD4 T cells in relation to SARS-CoV-2 and coronaviruses. Before the COVID-19 pandemic, during about 2010-2018, CD4+ T cells were taken from unexposed donors. Isolation of CD4+ T cells took place after roughly nine days in culture. Measured with immunoSEQ multiplex PCR; TCRdb has only the in-frame clones, and not every one. In the table there are more than 20,000 clones, roughly 76% of which are singletons. These receptors' antigens are unknown. Sequenced sample: CD4+ T cells from PBMCs, cultured in vitro. Every receptor here comes from a human donor in good health.

The CDR3 sequence is CASSPSFSGGYEQYF. The DNA of the CDR3 is TGTGCCAGCAGCCCCTCTTTTAGCGGGGGCTACGAGCAGTACTTC. The V gene is TRBV11-2, the J gene TRBJ2-7, with TRBD2 matching 9 bases. Per germline, CDR1 SGHAT and CDR2 FQNNGV. The CDR3 extends over 15 amino acids. V gave up 5 bases and J gave up 3 bases; unmatched junction bases: 8.

The V gene is TRBV19, the J gene TRBJ1-3, with 8 positions matching TRBD1. The germline CDR1 and CDR2 sequences are LNHDA and SQIVND (reference sequence). The CDR3 consists of 13 residues. Trimming cost V 9 bases and J 2 bases; bases outside gene matches: 3. CDR3 residues: CASEDRAGNTIYF. The CDR3 DNA sequence: TGTGCCAGCGAGGACAGGGCTGGAAACACCATATATTTT.

The chain has TRBV10-3 and TRBJ1-2; D uncertain. V lost 8 bases to trimming and J lost 8 bases, with 18 bases between them. CDR3 size: 13 residues. Per germline, CDR1 ENHRY and CDR2 SYGVKD. This CDR3 reads CAIREGPRPGYTF. The CDR3 region has the DNA TGTGCCATCCGAGAAGGCCCGCGGCCGGGCTACACCTTC.

The chain joins TRBV5-6 to TRBJ2-5; D gene ambiguous. The CDR3 has 13 amino acids. Germline CDR1 SGHDT, CDR2 YYEEEE. The V end was cut by 1 base, the J end by 0 bases, with 4 bases between. The CDR3 spells CASSLPYQETQYF. Here the CDR3 DNA reads TGTGCCAGCAGCTTGCCGTACCAAGAGACCCAGTACTTC.

The chain combines TRBV5-1 with TRBJ2-3; perhaps TRBD1 as D (5 bases). The V gene lost 3 bases and the J gene lost 4 bases, with 15 bases spanning the gap. CDR1 and CDR2 from the germline V gene are SGHRS and YFSETQ. The CDR3 runs 15 residues. Here the CDR3 DNA reads TGCGCCAGCAGCTCCAGGGTTCCGCCCGCAGATACGCAGTATTTT. Amino acids: CASSSRVPPADTQYF.

The rearrangement links TRBV4-2 to TRBJ2-2, with D perhaps TRBD1 (5 bases). There are 15 residues in the CDR3. Per germline, CDR1 LGHNA and CDR2 YNFKEQ. V lost 0 bases and J lost 4, with 9 bases in between. The CDR3 spells CASSQDRQFTGELFF. The CDR3 coding sequence is TGTGCCAGCAGCCAAGATAGACAGTTCACCGGGGAGCTGTTTTTT.

V is TRBV3-1 (or the pseudogene TRBV3-2) and J is TRBJ2-7; TRBD2 might be the D (6 bases). The germline V and J ends were trimmed by 1 base and 7 bases, with 14 bases remaining between them. The germline gives CDR1 LGHDT, CDR2 YNNKEL (reference sequence). The CDR3 loop spans 14 amino acids. The CDR3 spells CASSQGIGTSEQYF. CDR3 coding DNA: TGTGCCAGCAGCCAAGGTATAGGGACTTCTGAGCAGTACTTC.

The rearrangement links TRBV19 to TRBJ2-7, with D tentatively TRBD1 (6 bases). Per the germline V gene, CDR1 is LNHDA and CDR2 is SQIVND (reference sequence). The V and J ends lost 10 bases and 0 bases respectively, with 31 bases between them. The CDR3 extends over 19 amino acids. The CDR3, as DNA: TGTGCCACGCAATCTTGGGGCAGGGGCGAAGTGGGCAGCTCCTACGAGCAGTACTTC. Protein sequence: CATQSWGRGEVGSSYEQYF.

The chain links TRBV6-5 to TRBJ2-1; 14 bases map to TRBD2. With V trimmed by 4 bases and J by 13 bases, 6 bases remained unmatched. Germline-derived CDR1 and CDR2 are MNHEY and SVGAGI. CDR3 length: 14 residues. In nucleotides, the CDR3 is TGTGCCAGCAGTTTGGGACTAGCGGGAGCCGTTCAGTTCTTC. The encoded protein is CASSLGLAGAVQFF.

J is TRBJ2-7 and V is TRBV27; 10 bases agree with TRBD1. The CDR3 consists of 14 residues. Trimming removed 6 bases from V and 6 bases from J; junction bases left unmatched: 8. Germline V lookup: CDR1 MNHEY, CDR2 SMNVEV (reference sequence). The CDR3 loop reads CASSPGQGLGEQYF. The CDR3 nucleotides are TGTGCCAGCAGCCCGGGACAGGGGCTTGGCGAGCAGTACTTC.

The chain combines TRBV5-1 with TRBJ2-1; 9 bases fit TRBD1. In germline, CDR1 is SGHRS, CDR2 YFSETQ. V lost 0 bases to trimming and J lost 5 bases; unmatched junction nucleotides: 0. The CDR3 runs to 14 residues. As DNA, the CDR3 is TGCGCCAGCAGCTTGGGGACAGGGGACAATGAGCAGTTCTTC. This sequence encodes CASSLGTGDNEQFF.